A few counts support the clone carrying this T cell receptor (beta chain). No antigen is known for it. This may be a read error: a much more frequent sequence differs by one nucleotide. The sample is drawn from a study of blood T cells in healthy people across ages. V lost 5 bases and J lost 7; bases outside the gene matches: 13. CDR3 length: 15 residues. Germline V CDR1 and CDR2: SGHNT, YENEEA. Next came a second PCR, run for roughly 6 to 11 cycles, which used a sample-barcoded 5' primer along with a J-beta primer mix. Every sample gave at least 2.5 million paired-end reads containing CDR3. TCRdb passed the 5' RACE reads through MiXCR, listing each CDR3 protein once. The sample includes about 670,000 distinct CDR3 sequences, roughly half of them seen just once. Findings of the study overall: Older age went with lower TCR beta diversity per million T cells, in a roughly linear way. Unsorted PBMC material precluded a definitive naive versus antigen-experienced comparison.

This sequence originates from a woman at least 80 years old in good health. This chain connects TRBV11-3 to TRBJ2-7; TRBD2 agrees at 8 bases. Sequencing used blood. This chain's CDR3 is CASSRAGDLYNEQYF. CDR3 nucleotide sequence: TGTGCCAGCAGCCGAGCGGGGGACCTCTACAATGAGCAGTACTTC.